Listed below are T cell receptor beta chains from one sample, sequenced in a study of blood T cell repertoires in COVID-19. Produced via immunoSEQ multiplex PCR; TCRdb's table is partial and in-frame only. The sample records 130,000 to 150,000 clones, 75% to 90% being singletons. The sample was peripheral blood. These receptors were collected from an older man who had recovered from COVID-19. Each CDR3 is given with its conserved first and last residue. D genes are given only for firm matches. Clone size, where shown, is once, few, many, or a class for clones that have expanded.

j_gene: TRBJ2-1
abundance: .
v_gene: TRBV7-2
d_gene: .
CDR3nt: TGTGCCAGCAGCGAATTAGCCATGTCCTACAATGAGCAGTTCTTC
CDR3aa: CASSELAMSYNEQFF

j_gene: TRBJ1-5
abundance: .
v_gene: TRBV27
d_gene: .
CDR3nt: TGTGCCAGCAGTTTGGGGGGAGGACAGCCCCAGCATTTT
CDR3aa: CASSLGGGQPQHF

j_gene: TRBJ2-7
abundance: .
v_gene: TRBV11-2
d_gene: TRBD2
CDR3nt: TGTGCCAGCAGCTTTGGGACTAGCGGATACGAGCAGTACTTC
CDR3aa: CASSFGTSGYEQYF

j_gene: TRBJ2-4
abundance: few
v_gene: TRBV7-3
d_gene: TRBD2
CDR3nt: TGTGCCAGCAGCTTAGGGACTAGCGGGACCCTGCACTTC
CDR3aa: CASSLGTSGTLHF

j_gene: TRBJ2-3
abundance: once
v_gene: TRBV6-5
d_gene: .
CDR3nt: TGTGCCAGCAGGACAGAAAGCACAGATACGCAGTATTTT
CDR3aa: CASRTESTDTQYF

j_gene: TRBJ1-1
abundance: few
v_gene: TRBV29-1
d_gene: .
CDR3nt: TGCAGCGTTGAGACCGACCCGGGGACTGAAGCTTTCTTT
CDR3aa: CSVETDPGTEAFF

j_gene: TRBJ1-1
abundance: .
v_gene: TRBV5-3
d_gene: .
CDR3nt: TGTGCCAGAAGCTTGGAGGGAGGAGTTGAAGCTTTCTTT
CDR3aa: CARSLEGGVEAFF

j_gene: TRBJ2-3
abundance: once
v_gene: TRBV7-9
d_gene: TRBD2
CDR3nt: TGTGCCGCCCGGACTAGCGGAAGGGCAGATACGCAGTATTTT
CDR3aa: CAARTSGRADTQYF

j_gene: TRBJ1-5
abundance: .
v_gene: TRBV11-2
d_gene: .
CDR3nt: TGTGCCAGCAGCTTAGTCCCGGGTCAGGGGTTTGGACAGCCCCAGCATTTT
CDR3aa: CASSLVPGQGFGQPQHF

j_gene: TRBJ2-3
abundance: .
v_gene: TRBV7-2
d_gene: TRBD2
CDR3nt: TGTGCCAGCAGCTTAGGGGAAAGCGGGAGGGCCTCGGATACGCAGTATTTT
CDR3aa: CASSLGESGRASDTQYF

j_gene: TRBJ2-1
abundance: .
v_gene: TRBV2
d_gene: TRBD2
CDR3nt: TGTGCCAGCACCCGAGGAGGAGGCGGGAGCTCCTACAATGAGCAGTTCTTC
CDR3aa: CASTRGGGGSSYNEQFF

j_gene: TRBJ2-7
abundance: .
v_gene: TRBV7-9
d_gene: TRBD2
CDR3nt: TGTGCCAGCAGCGACTTGGGACTAGCCGCCTCGGATGAGCAGTACTTC
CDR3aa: CASSDLGLAASDEQYF

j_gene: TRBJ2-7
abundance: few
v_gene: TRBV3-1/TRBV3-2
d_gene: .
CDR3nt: TGTGCCAGCAGCCAAGATCTGGCTCAGCAGTACTTC
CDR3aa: CASSQDLAQQYF

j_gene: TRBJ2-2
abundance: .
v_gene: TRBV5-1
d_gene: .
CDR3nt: TGCGCCAGCAGCTTGGAGGCGGGGCGAATCACCGGGGAGCTGTTTTTT
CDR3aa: CASSLEAGRITGELFF

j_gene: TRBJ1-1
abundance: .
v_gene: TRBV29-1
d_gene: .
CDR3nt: TGCAGCGTTGTCCCCTTCGGGGGGAACACTGAAGCTTTCTTT
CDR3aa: CSVVPFGGNTEAFF

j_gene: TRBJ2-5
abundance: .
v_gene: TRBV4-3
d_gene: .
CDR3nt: TGCGCCAGCAGCCAGGGCCGACACTCCCTTCAAGAGACCCAGTACTTC
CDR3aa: CASSQGRHSLQETQYF

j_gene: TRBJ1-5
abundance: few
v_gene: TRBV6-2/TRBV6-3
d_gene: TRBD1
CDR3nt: TGTGCCAGCAGCCTCCGGACAGGGGGACTAACAAGCAATCAGCCCCAGCATTTT
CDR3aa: CASSLRTGGLTSNQPQHF

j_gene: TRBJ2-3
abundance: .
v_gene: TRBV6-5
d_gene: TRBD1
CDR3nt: TGTGCCAGCAGTCCCGGGACAGGGTTGTCAGATACGCAGTATTTT
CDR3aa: CASSPGTGLSDTQYF

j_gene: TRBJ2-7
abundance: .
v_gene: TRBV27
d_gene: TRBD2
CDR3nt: TGTGCCAGCGGACGACTAGCGGGAGTTCAGTACTTC
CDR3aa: CASGRLAGVQYF

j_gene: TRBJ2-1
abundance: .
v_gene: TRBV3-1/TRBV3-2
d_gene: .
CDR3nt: TGTGCCAGCAGCCAACGGGGGAACAATGAGCAGTTCTTC
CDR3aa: CASSQRGNNEQFF

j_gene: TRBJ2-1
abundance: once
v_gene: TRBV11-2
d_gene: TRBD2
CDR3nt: TGTGCCAGCAGCTTACCCAGGGAGGGAGGGTTTCAATCGGATGAGCAGTTCTTC
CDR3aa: CASSLPREGGFQSDEQFF

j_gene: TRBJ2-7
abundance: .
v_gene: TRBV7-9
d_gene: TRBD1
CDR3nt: TGTGCCAGCAGCCCCCGGGACAGGGCCTACGAGCAGTACTTC
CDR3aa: CASSPRDRAYEQYF

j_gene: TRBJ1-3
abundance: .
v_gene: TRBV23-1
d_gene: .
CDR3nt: TGCGCCAGCAGTCAACCGGGATCTAACGGGAACACCATATATTTT
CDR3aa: CASSQPGSNGNTIYF

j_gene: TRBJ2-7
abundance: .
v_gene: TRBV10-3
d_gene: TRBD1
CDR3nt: TGTGCCATCAGTGAAGGGGGACAGGCCTACTACGAGCAGTACTTC
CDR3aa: CAISEGGQAYYEQYF

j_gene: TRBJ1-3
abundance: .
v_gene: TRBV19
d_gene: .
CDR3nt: TGTGCCAGTGCCGTAGAGGGCTCTGGAAACACCATATATTTT
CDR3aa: CASAVEGSGNTIYF

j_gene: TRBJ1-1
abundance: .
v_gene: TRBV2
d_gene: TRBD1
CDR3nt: TGTGCCAGCAGTCATACCTCTGTCCCGGGACAGGGGCTGAACACTGAAGCTTTCTTT
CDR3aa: CASSHTSVPGQGLNTEAFF

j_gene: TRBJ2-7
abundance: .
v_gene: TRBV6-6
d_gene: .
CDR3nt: TGTGCCAGCAGTTCGCCGGGACACTCGATCTACGAGCAGTACTTC
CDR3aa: CASSSPGHSIYEQYF

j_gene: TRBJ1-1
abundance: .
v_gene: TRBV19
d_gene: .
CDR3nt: TGTGCCAGTAATGTTCAGGGCACTGAAGCTTTCTTT
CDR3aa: CASNVQGTEAFF

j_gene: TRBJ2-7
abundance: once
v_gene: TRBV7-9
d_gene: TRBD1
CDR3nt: TGTGCCAGCAGCTGGACGGGGACAGACGAGCAGTACTTC
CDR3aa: CASSWTGTDEQYF

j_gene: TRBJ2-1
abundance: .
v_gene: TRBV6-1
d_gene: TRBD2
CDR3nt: TGTGCCAGCAGTGGTGAGAGCGGGGGGACGTACAATGAGCAGTTCTTC
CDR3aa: CASSGESGGTYNEQFF

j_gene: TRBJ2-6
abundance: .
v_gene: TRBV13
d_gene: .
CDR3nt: TGTGCCAGCAGACTATTCTCTGGGGCCAACGTCCTGACTTTC
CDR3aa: CASRLFSGANVLTF

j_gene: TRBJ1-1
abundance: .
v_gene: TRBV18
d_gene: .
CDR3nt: TGTGCCAGCTCACCGGGGCAGCCGAACACTGAAGCTTTCTTT
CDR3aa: CASSPGQPNTEAFF

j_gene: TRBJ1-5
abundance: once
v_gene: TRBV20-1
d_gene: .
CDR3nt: TGCAGTGCTAGTCCGGGGGGCCGTAGCAATCAGCCCCAGCATTTT
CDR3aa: CSASPGGRSNQPQHF

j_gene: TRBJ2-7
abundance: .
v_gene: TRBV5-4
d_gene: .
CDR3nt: TGTGCCAGCAGCTTGGGACCAGACTACCTCTACGAGCAGTACTTC
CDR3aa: CASSLGPDYLYEQYF

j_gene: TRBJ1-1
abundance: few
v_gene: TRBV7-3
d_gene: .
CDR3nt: TGTGCCAGCAGGCTCACAGCGAACACTGAAGCTTTCTTT
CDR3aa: CASRLTANTEAFF

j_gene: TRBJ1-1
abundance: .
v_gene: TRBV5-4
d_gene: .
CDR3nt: TGTGCCAGCAGCCCCGGGGGGGTCACTGAAGCTTTCTTT
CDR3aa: CASSPGGVTEAFF

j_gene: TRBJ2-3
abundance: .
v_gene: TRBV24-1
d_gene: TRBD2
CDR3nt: TGTGCCACCAGTGAACAGCGGGAGCTTGAGGGAGACACAGATACGCAGTATTTT
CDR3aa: CATSEQRELEGDTDTQYF

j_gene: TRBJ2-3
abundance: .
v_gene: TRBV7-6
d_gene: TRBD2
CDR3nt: TGTGCCAGCAGCTTAGAATTGAGGCGTAGCGGGACCCTCGCAGATACGCAGTATTTT
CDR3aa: CASSLELRRSGTLADTQYF

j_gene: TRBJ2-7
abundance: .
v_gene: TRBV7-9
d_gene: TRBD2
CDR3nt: TGTGCCAGCCAATTGGCGGGAGAATGGGAGCAGTACTTC
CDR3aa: CASQLAGEWEQYF